Below are 23 T cell receptor beta chains sequenced from a single sample in a study of blood T cell repertoires in COVID-19. TCRdb's table, derived via immunoSEQ multiplex PCR, lists solely in-frame clones and lacks some. The sample shows around 260,000 clones, 88% of them seen only once. The sequenced material came from peripheral blood. Every receptor here comes from a human donor in a cohort sampled during active COVID-19.

The rearrangement links TRBV11-2 to TRBJ2-2, with D unresolved. V was trimmed by 3 bases and J by 0 bases, leaving 5 bases between them. Germline-derived CDR1 and CDR2 are SGHAT and FQNNGV. This CDR3 is 14 amino acids long. The CDR3 loop is CASSFVPNTGELFF. CDR3 coding DNA: TGTGCCAGCAGCTTCGTTCCGAACACCGGGGAGCTGTTTTTT.

Here the CDR3 reads CASSLLDRNPYEQYF. In DNA, the CDR3 is TGTGCCAGCAGCCTACTCGACAGGAACCCCTACGAGCAGTACTTC. The chain joins TRBV3-1 (or the pseudogene TRBV3-2) to TRBJ2-7; a possible D gene is TRBD1 (6 bases). In germline, CDR1 is LGHDT, CDR2 YNNKEL (reference sequence). Deletions cut 4 bases from V and 2 bases from J, with 15 bases between. The CDR3 has 15 amino acids.

This rearrangement joins TRBV6-1 to TRBJ2-1; 8 nucleotides line up with TRBD2. The CDR3 contains 14 residues. The germline V gene has CDR1 MNHNS and CDR2 SASEGT. After removal of 3 bases from V and 10 bases from J, the junction contained 8 bases not matched to a gene. CDR3 nucleotide sequence: TGTGCCAGCAGTGACCCAGCGGGAGAATACGAGCAGTTCTTC. Its translation is CASSDPAGEYEQFF.

The V call is TRBV29-1, the J call TRBJ2-7; D is unresolved. Germline CDR1 SQVTM, CDR2 ANQGSEA. Trimming shortened V by 4 bases and J by 4 bases, and 14 bases separated the two germline ends. The CDR3 sequence is 13 residues long. The CDR3 reads CSVGANRRYEQYF. CDR3 in DNA: TGCAGCGTTGGGGCTAACCGCCGGTACGAGCAGTACTTC.

CDR3 protein: CASSLTGHGYTF. The DNA of the CDR3 is TGTGCCAGCAGTCTGACAGGGCATGGCTACACCTTC. The chain joins TRBV6-2 or TRBV6-3 to TRBJ1-2; TRBD1 aligns across 7 bases. J was trimmed by 6 bases and V by 5 bases; bases with no gene match: 3. Per the germline V gene, CDR1 is MNHEY and CDR2 is SVGEGT. The CDR3 totals 12 residues.

This clone was found a few times. The chain recombines TRBV4-1 with TRBJ1-1; D is possibly TRBD1 (6 bases). Trimming shortened V by 0 bases and J by 4 bases, and 9 bases separated the two germline ends. The CDR3 runs to 14 residues. Looked up from germline, CDR1 is MGHRA and CDR2 is YSYEKL. In DNA, the CDR3 is TGCGCCAGCAGCCAAGATCAGGGGACCACTGAAGCTTTCTTT. Amino acid sequence: CASSQDQGTTEAFF.

The chain recombines TRBV7-2 with TRBJ1-1; D gene uncertain. The V end lost 5 bases, the J end lost 1 base, and 14 bases lay between the germline ends. The CDR3 has 15 amino acids. The germline V gene encodes CDR1 SGHTA and CDR2 FQGNSA. DNA of the CDR3: TGTGCCAGCAGCCCAAGACAAGGCTCGAACACTGAAGCTTTCTTT. Residues: CASSPRQGSNTEAFF. Combining the CDR3 with reference TRBV7-2 and TRBJ1-1 gives the whole variable domain GAGVSQSPSNKVTEKGKDVELRCDPISGHTALYWYRQSLGQGLEFLIYFQGNSAPDKSGLPSDRFSAERTGGSVSTLTIQRTQQEDSAVYLCASSPRQGSNTEAFFGQGTRLTVV.

The chain links TRBV18 to TRBJ1-2, with 9 bases lining up with TRBD1. With 3 bases clipped from V and 7 bases from J, the junction kept 18 bases outside the gene matches. This CDR3 is built from 18 residues. Per germline, CDR1 KGHSH and CDR2 LQKENI. CDR3 sequence: CASSPRQEGQGLDSGYTF. CDR3 DNA: TGTGCCAGCTCACCGCGGCAGGAAGGACAGGGGTTGGATAGTGGCTACACCTTC.

V usage is TRBV25-1 and J usage is TRBJ2-3; 14 bases align to TRBD2. The CDR3 is 16 amino acids. J was trimmed by 6 bases and V by 2 bases; bases with no gene match: 4. Germline lookup yields CDR1 MGHDK and CDR2 SYGVNS. The CDR3 protein is CASSEPTSGGADTQYF. The CDR3 region has the DNA TGTGCCAGCAGTGAACCGACTAGCGGGGGGGCCGATACGCAGTATTTT.

The rearrangement links TRBV19 to TRBJ1-1; 7 positions agree with TRBD1. The CDR3 runs to 16 residues. With V trimmed by 3 bases and J by 2 bases, 9 bases remained unmatched. Germline CDR1 reads LNHDA; CDR2 reads SQIVND (reference sequence). In nucleotides, the CDR3 is TGTGCCAGTAGTATCATCCCGTACAGGGGAAACACTGAAGCTTTCTTT. This gives the protein CASSIIPYRGNTEAFF.

This clone was counted a single time. V gene TRBV3-1 (or the pseudogene TRBV3-2) combines with J gene TRBJ2-2, with 13 bases fitting TRBD2. The CDR3 contains 16 residues. V lost 6 bases and J lost 6; bases outside the gene matches: 7. Germline loops: CDR1 LGHDT, CDR2 YNNKEL (reference sequence). CDR3 amino acids: CASRELAGGVAGELFF. CDR3 bases: TGTGCCAGCAGAGAACTAGCGGGGGGGGTAGCCGGGGAGCTGTTTTTT.

Note on this clone: Other DNA sequences in this specimen translate into the identical CDR3. V and J are TRBV27 and TRBJ1-2; D call uncertain. Germline CDR1 is MNHEY and CDR2 is SMNVEV (reference sequence). This CDR3 contains 14 residues. The V end was cut by 2 bases, the J end by 2 bases, with 9 bases between. In DNA form, the CDR3 reads TGTGCCAGCAGTTTAAGTACCGGGAACTATGGCTACACCTTC. Its translation: CASSLSTGNYGYTF.

The V call is TRBV6-6, the J call TRBJ2-2, with 10 bases matching TRBD2. Germline V CDR1 and CDR2: MNHNY, SVGAGI (reference sequence). This CDR3 contains 16 residues. The V segment lost 1 base and the J segment 7 bases; nucleotides outside the gene matches: 6. The CDR3 reads CASSYWVAGGDGELFF. The CDR3 coding sequence is TGTGCCAGCAGTTACTGGGTAGCGGGAGGAGACGGGGAGCTGTTTTTT.

The chain couples TRBV28 to TRBJ1-6; 7 bases are shared with TRBD1. V was pared by 4 bases and J by 3 bases, with 3 bases of the junction left unmatched. Looked up from germline, CDR1 is MDHEN and CDR2 is SYDVKM. The CDR3 has 15 residues. The CDR3 sequence is CASSSTGHYNSPLHF. CDR3 nucleotide sequence: TGTGCCAGCAGTTCGACAGGGCACTATAATTCACCCCTCCACTTT.

The genes are TRBV11-2 and TRBJ2-2; TRBD2 agrees at 8 bases. The CDR3 sequence is 17 residues long. The V segment lost 5 bases and the J segment 7 bases; nucleotides outside the gene matches: 15. CDR1 is SGHAT and CDR2 is FQNNGV in the germline V gene. The CDR3 nucleotides are TGTGCCAGCAGCCGTGACCCGGGACTAGAGAGGGTCGGGGAGCTGTTTTTT. Encoded protein: CASSRDPGLERVGELFF.

This chain connects TRBV14 to TRBJ1-2; possible D gene TRBD1, 6 bases. Trimming left V 2 bases short and J 0 bases short, with 13 bases between. The germline gives CDR1 SGHDN, CDR2 FVKESK. The CDR3 totals 16 residues. CDR3 residues: CASSQTGLGANYGYTF. CDR3 nucleotide sequence: TGTGCCAGCAGCCAAACAGGGTTAGGCGCTAACTATGGCTACACCTTC.

A word on this clone: One end of the junction is discordant with germline, which a read error may explain. This chain links TRBV19 with TRBJ2-7, with 7 bases matching TRBD1. This CDR3 has 11 amino acids. Germline-derived CDR1 and CDR2 are LNHDA and SQIVND (reference sequence). DNA for the CDR3: TGTGCCACGGAACAACAGGGGCTACTAAACTTC. This sequence encodes CATEQQGLLNF.

The chain uses TRBV21-1 and TRBJ2-1; the table's D call of TRBD2 was not tested on the DNA. TRBV21-1 represents a pseudogene. CDR3 length: 18 residues. The CDR3 DNA is TGTGCCAGCAGCAAAGGTGGGGCTAGCGGGAGGATGGGAAATGAGCAGTTCTTC. Its translation is CASSKGGASGRMGNEQFF.

CDR3 in amino acids: CASSSKPTAPYEQYF. The CDR3 bases are TGTGCCAGCAGCTCTAAACCGACAGCCCCCTACGAGCAGTACTTC. This chain links TRBV7-2 with TRBJ2-7; D is possibly TRBD1 (5 bases). Looked up from germline, CDR1 is SGHTA and CDR2 is FQGNSA. The CDR3 consists of 15 residues. Trimming took 4 bases from V and 2 from J, leaving 15 bases between them.

Here the CDR3 reads CASSYGTGGYEQYF. CDR3 DNA: TGTGCCAGCAGCTACGGGACAGGGGGCTACGAGCAGTACTTC. V is TRBV7-8 and J is TRBJ2-7; 11 bases match TRBD1. The CDR3 contains 14 residues. Germline CDR1 and CDR2: SGHVS and FQNEAQ. Germline trimming cut 4 bases from V and 3 bases from J; bases unmatched to any gene: 2.

This clone was detected a few times. The chain joins TRBV2 to TRBJ2-1; 10 bases fit TRBD2. The CDR3 is 16 residues long. Germline V gene data show CDR1 as SNHLY and CDR2 as FYNNEI. With 3 bases clipped from V and 0 bases from J, the junction kept 2 bases outside the gene matches. The CDR3 DNA sequence: TGTGCCAGCAGTGACCCTAGCGGGAGCTCCTACAATGAGCAGTTCTTC. Amino acid sequence: CASSDPSGSSYNEQFF. Looking up the rest from reference TRBV2 and TRBJ2-1 gives the full variable domain: EPEVTQTPSHQVTQMGQEVILRCVPISNHLYFYWYRQILGQKVEFLVSFYNNEISEKSEIFDDQFSVERPDGSNFTLKIRSTKLEDSAMYFCASSDPSGSSYNEQFFGPGTRLTVL.

This clone was observed once. This chain joins TRBV3-1 (or the pseudogene TRBV3-2) and TRBJ1-3; D remains unclear. V was trimmed by 0 bases and J by 3 bases, leaving 12 bases between them. From germline, CDR1 is LGHDT and CDR2 YNNKEL (reference sequence). The CDR3 is 16 residues long. The DNA for the CDR3 is TGTGCCAGCAGCCAAGAGTCTTACAGACGTGGAAACACCATATATTTT. Protein product: CASSQESYRRGNTIYF.

The gene calls are TRBV5-4 and TRBJ1-1; D is perhaps TRBD1 (5 bases). V dropped 0 bases and J dropped 2 bases, with 17 bases sitting between them. The CDR3 is 17 residues long. Germline-derived CDR1 and CDR2 are SGHNT and YYREEE (reference sequence). The CDR3 region is CASSLGQGVRYNTEAFF. The DNA for the CDR3 is TGTGCCAGCAGCTTGGGGCAAGGGGTCCGGTATAACACTGAAGCTTTCTTT.